What follows is one TCR beta chain and its context. Per the study methods: Amplification with reference gene primers provided the estimates of nucleated cell counts. Profiling relied on immunoSEQ multiplex PCR, and the TCRdb table lists in-frame clones only, not all of them. D and trimming were read from the DNA, whereas the V and J calls and clone size are those reported in that table. The data contain 250,000 or so clones, 89% of them singletons. The record originates from a study of blood T cell repertoires in COVID-19. Study in general: From the United States, Italy and Spain came samples of acute and convalescent COVID-19. PBMCs, B-cell-depleted T cells, or T cells provided the cDNA or gDNA that made up the material.

The CDR3 extends over 13 amino acids. This TCR derives from a woman aged 35 to 49 who had recovered from COVID-19. This rearrangement joins TRBV1 to TRBJ2-7; the table assigns TRBD2, which was not confirmed against the DNA. TRBV1 is flagged as a pseudogene. The sequencing sample was made of peripheral blood. The DNA for the CDR3 is TGCACCAGCAGCCTCCCCGGTGTCTACGAGCAGTACTTC. It codes for CTSSLPGVYEQYF.